This entry concerns a single TCR beta chain. Its antigen is unidentified. V was clipped by 4 bases and J by 1 base; unmatched bases: 8. Per the germline V gene, CDR1 is SGHRS and CDR2 is YFSETQ. The CDR3 runs to 15 residues. Sequencing in the ViraFEST assay came after antigen-specific CD4+ T cells had been expanded with viral peptide pools, which were used to stimulate PBMC. When roughly eleven days of culture had elapsed, CD4+ T cells were isolated. Infection with SARS-CoV-2 occurred in the person between March and December 2020, and PCR confirmed it. This specimen comes from a study of vaccination effects on CD4 cells after COVID-19. Profiling relied on immunoSEQ multiplex PCR, and the TCRdb table lists in-frame clones only, not all of them. The table has under 80,000 clones, around 70% seen once.

Sample: CD4+ T cells from PBMCs cultured with HIV peptides, taken before COVID-19 vaccination. Indicated subset: HIV-1 Nef peptide pool negative control/reference culture. The genes are TRBV5-1 and TRBJ2-7; the match to TRBD2 covers 7 bases. The sequence was collected from a human donor who had a prior SARS-CoV-2 infection. The CDR3 spells CASSLGRAGSYEQYF. Written as DNA, the CDR3 is TGCGCCAGCAGCCTGGGGAGGGCCGGGTCCTACGAGCAGTACTTC.